The 29 T cell receptor beta chains in this list originate from one sample, sequenced in a study of CD8+ T cells in alopecia areata. Treatment given: oral pan-JAK inhibitor, 5-10 mg twice daily. RNA was extracted and reverse transcribed into cDNA as the sequencing template. TCRdb's copy holds only in-frame clones and misses some; the assay was immunoSEQ multiplex PCR. The sample includes roughly 180,000 clones, approximately 55% seen only once; the top ten take 10% to 13%. The material was CD8+ T cells sorted from blood, obtained at week 24, from a patient treated with tofacitinib. These receptors all come from a human donor with alopecia areata.

V is TRBV7-2 and J is TRBJ2-7, with D tentatively TRBD2 (6 bases). The CDR3 length is 15 residues. V gave up 11 bases and J gave up 3 bases, with 23 bases separating them. Germline CDR1 is SGHTA and CDR2 is FQGNSA. This chain's CDR3 is CASTSAGQNLYEQYF. DNA of the CDR3: TGTGCCTCGACCTCTGCGGGGCAAAATCTCTACGAGCAGTACTTC. Full variable domain (rest looked up from reference TRBV7-2 and TRBJ2-7): GAGVSQSPSNKVTEKGKDVELRCDPISGHTALYWYRQSLGQGLEFLIYFQGNSAPDKSGLPSDRFSAERTGGSVSTLTIQRTQQEDSAVYLCASTSAGQNLYEQYFGPGTRLTVT.

This clone was seen only a few times. Distinct nucleotide sequences in the sample also encode this CDR3. The chain has TRBV30 and TRBJ2-1; D perhaps matches TRBD1 (5 bases). The CDR3 is 13 residues long. Germline values: CDR1 GTSNPN, CDR2 SVGIG (reference sequence). The V end lost 0 bases, the J end lost 4 bases, and 7 bases lay between the germline ends. The CDR3 coding sequence is TGTGCCTGGAGTGTTTCAGGGTACAATGAGCAGTTCTTC. Translating gives CAWSVSGYNEQFF.

V is TRBV18 and J is TRBJ2-2; the D gene could be TRBD1 or TRBD2 (5 bases each). The CDR3 has 15 residues. Germline CDR1 and CDR2: KGHSH and LQKENI. V was cut by 6 bases and J by 0 bases, with 11 bases left in between. The CDR3 sequence: CASSGTESNTGELFF. DNA for the CDR3: TGTGCCAGCTCGGGGACGGAATCGAACACCGGGGAGCTGTTTTTT.

The rearrangement uses TRBV5-1 and TRBJ2-2; D unresolved. In germline, CDR1 is SGHRS, CDR2 YFSETQ. The CDR3 covers 12 residues. Trimming cost V 2 bases and J 7 bases, with 6 bases left between them. CDR3 amino acids: CASSFGGGELFF. CDR3 coding DNA: TGCGCCAGCAGCTTCGGTGGCGGGGAGCTGTTTTTT.

This rearrangement joins TRBV6-5 to TRBJ2-1, with D hard to call. Trimming removed 4 bases from V and 7 bases from J, with 8 bases in between. The CDR3 is made up of 12 amino acids. From germline, CDR1 is MNHEY and CDR2 SVGAGI. The CDR3 spells CASSSAWNEQFF. The CDR3 nucleotides are TGTGCCAGCAGTTCCGCTTGGAATGAGCAGTTCTTC.

This chain joins TRBV14 and TRBJ1-1; the D is unclear. Trimming took 4 bases from V and 4 from J, leaving 4 bases between them. The CDR3 loop spans 11 amino acids. The germline V gene has CDR1 SGHDN and CDR2 FVKESK. CDR3 region: CASSPSTEAFF. The CDR3 DNA is TGTGCCAGCAGCCCAAGCACTGAAGCTTTCTTT. Based on the CDR3 plus reference TRBV14 and TRBJ1-1, the full variable domain is EAGVTQFPSHSVIEKGQTVTLRCDPISGHDNLYWYRRVMGKEIKFLLHFVKESKQDESGMPNNRFLAERTGGTYSTLKVQPAELEDSGVYFCASSPSTEAFFGQGTRLTVV.

This clone was seen a handful of times. J is TRBJ1-2 and V is TRBV19, with no clear D. V was shortened by 10 bases and J by 2 bases, with 11 bases between the two germline ends. CDR3 size: 12 residues. CDR1 is LNHDA and CDR2 is SQIVND in the germline V gene (reference sequence). Written as DNA, the CDR3 is TGTGCCACCCTTCAGAGGAACTATGGCTACACCTTC. Encoded protein: CATLQRNYGYTF.

The chain recombines TRBV30 with TRBJ1-5; 7 bases agree with TRBD1. Per the germline V gene, CDR1 is GTSNPN and CDR2 is SVGIG (reference sequence). The CDR3 totals 14 residues. Losses at the gene ends were 1 base for V and 3 bases for J; bases not matched to a gene: 3. The CDR3: CAWSGTGYNQPQHF. The CDR3 coding sequence is TGTGCCTGGAGTGGGACAGGCTACAATCAGCCCCAGCATTTT.

V gene TRBV19 combines with J gene TRBJ2-1, with TRBD2 identical over 8 bases. Germline trimming cut 2 bases from V and 3 bases from J; bases unmatched to any gene: 3. Germline CDR1 LNHDA, CDR2 SQIVND (reference sequence). The CDR3 is made up of 15 amino acids. The CDR3 DNA reads TGTGCCAGTAGTATAAGCGGGGGCGTCTACAATGAGCAGTTCTTC. Translating gives CASSISGGVYNEQFF.

In this sample, this clone turned up once. This chain links TRBV4-3 with TRBJ2-7; TRBD1 might be the D (5 bases). From germline, CDR1 is LGHNA and CDR2 YSLEER. CDR3 length: 18 residues. Between the trimmed V and J ends, which lost 0 bases and 0 bases, there was a span of 18 bases. The CDR3 nucleotides read TGCGCCAGCAGCCAAGATTTATCGTTGGCAGGGAACTCCTACGAGCAGTACTTC. It is translated as CASSQDLSLAGNSYEQYF.

V is TRBV7-2 and J is TRBJ2-3; tentatively, D is TRBD1 (5 bases). Germline loops: CDR1 SGHTA, CDR2 FQGNSA. The CDR3 extends over 16 amino acids. V lost 1 base and J lost 0, with 11 bases in between. CDR3 region: CASSLGGRPSTDTQYF. The CDR3 nucleotides are TGTGCCAGCAGCTTAGGGGGCAGACCTAGCACAGATACGCAGTATTTT.

V and J are TRBV7-6 and TRBJ2-2; D possibly uses TRBD1 or TRBD2 (6 bases each). The germline V gene has CDR1 SGHVS and CDR2 FNYEAQ. V was clipped by 0 bases and J by 0 bases, with 14 bases between them. This CDR3 has 18 amino acids. The CDR3 DNA reads as TGTGCCAGCAGCTTAGCGCCGGGGGCAGGGGCGAACACCGGGGAGCTGTTTTTT. Encoded protein: CASSLAPGAGANTGELFF. The whole variable domain, remainder taken from reference TRBV7-6 and TRBJ2-2, is GAGVSQSPRYKVTKRGQDVALRCDPISGHVSLYWYRQALGQGPEFLTYFNYEAQQDKSGLPNDRFSAERPEGSISTLTIQRTEQRDSAMYRCASSLAPGAGANTGELFFGEGSRLTVL.

This clone was detected a few times. The rearrangement uses TRBV28 and TRBJ2-2, with 7 bases fitting TRBD2. This CDR3 is 17 amino acids long. CDR1 is MDHEN and CDR2 is SYDVKM in the germline V gene. Trimming took 4 bases from V and 2 from J; bases not matched to a gene: 10. The CDR3 region is CASSSAREGRNTGELFF. CDR3 nucleotide sequence: TGTGCCAGCAGTTCCGCTAGGGAGGGAAGAAACACCGGGGAGCTGTTTTTT.

This chain connects TRBV29-1 to TRBJ2-3, with D perhaps matching TRBD1 (5 bases). The CDR3 is made up of 15 amino acids. The V end was cut by 4 bases, the J end by 0 bases, with 14 bases between. CDR1 and CDR2 from the germline V gene are SQVTM and ANQGSEA. CDR3 sequence: CSVVWGPISTDTQYF. The CDR3 DNA reads as TGCAGCGTTGTTTGGGGCCCTATTAGCACAGATACGCAGTATTTT.

This clone was seen only a few times. In DNA, the CDR3 is TGCGCCAGCAGCCAAGGCTTTGGGGGATTGGACACTGAAGCTTTCTTT. Its protein product is CASSQGFGGLDTEAFF. The V call is TRBV4-3, the J call TRBJ1-1; D perhaps matches TRBD1 (5 bases). The CDR3 consists of 16 residues. V gave up 1 base and J gave up 3 bases, with 15 bases separating them. Germline V gives CDR1 LGHNA, CDR2 YSLEER.

V usage is TRBV13 and J usage is TRBJ1-2; D might be TRBD1 (5 bases). Trimming took 1 base from V and 7 from J, leaving 19 bases between them. This CDR3 has 16 residues. The germline V gene encodes CDR1 PRHDT and CDR2 FYEKMQ (reference sequence). The DNA of the CDR3 is TGTGCCAGCAGCTTAGTCGAACGGGGGGGATCTATTGGCTACACCTTC. It encodes CASSLVERGGSIGYTF. The complete variable domain, with remaining parts taken from reference TRBV13 and TRBJ1-2, reads AAGVIQSPRHLIKEKRETATLKCYPIPRHDTVYWYQQGPGQDPQFLISFYEKMQSDKGSIPDRFSAQQFSDYHSELNMSSLELGDSALYFCASSLVERGGSIGYTFGSGTRLTVV.

This chain connects TRBV29-1 to TRBJ1-2; D unclear. Germline lookup yields CDR1 SQVTM and CDR2 ANQGSEA. Trimming left V 0 bases short and J 5 bases short, with 13 bases between. CDR3 length: 14 residues. The CDR3 is CSVEDLLTVYGYTF. The CDR3 DNA is TGCAGCGTTGAAGATCTTCTTACAGTTTATGGCTACACCTTC.

The genes are TRBV29-1 and TRBJ2-7; possibly TRBD1 for D (6 bases). The germline V and J ends were trimmed by 5 bases and 3 bases, with 11 bases remaining between them. The CDR3 is 12 amino acids. CDR1 is SQVTM, CDR2 ANQGSEA, per germline. The chain's CDR3 is CSVLDRYYEQYF. CDR3 nucleotides: TGCAGCGTTCTGGACAGATACTACGAGCAGTACTTC.

The DNA for the CDR3 is TGTGCCAGCAGCGTAGAAGGGGGGAGACAAGAGACCCAGTACTTC. Encoded protein: CASSVEGGRQETQYF. The V and J genes are TRBV9 and TRBJ2-5, with D tentatively TRBD1 or TRBD2 (6 bases each). The CDR3 contains 15 residues. Germline V CDR1 and CDR2: SGDLS, YYNGEE. The V end lost 0 bases, the J end lost 2 bases, and 11 bases lay between the germline ends.

The chain carries TRBV4-3 and TRBJ1-2; D unresolved. Trimming took 4 bases from V and 2 from J, leaving 17 bases between them. The CDR3 contains 16 residues. Germline CDR1 reads LGHNA; CDR2 reads YSLEER. The CDR3 DNA sequence: TGCGCCAGCAGCCGTTCTAGGGCGACTATAAACTATGGCTACACCTTC. It codes for CASSRSRATINYGYTF.

The rearrangement joins TRBV5-6 to TRBJ1-1; perhaps TRBD1 as D (5 bases). This CDR3 region has 15 residues. Germline V gene lookup returns CDR1 SGHDT and CDR2 YYEEEE. V was pared by 1 base and J by 4 bases, with 14 bases between. CDR3 DNA: TGTGCCAGCAGCTTGAATCAGGGATGGGGCACTGAAGCTTTCTTT. It is translated as CASSLNQGWGTEAFF. Together with reference TRBV5-6 and TRBJ1-1, the CDR3 gives the full variable domain: DAGVTQSPTHLIKTRGQQVTLRCSPKSGHDTVSWYQQALGQGPQFIFQYYEEEERQRGNFPDRFSGHQFPNYSSELNVNALLLGDSALYLCASSLNQGWGTEAFFGQGTRLTVV.

The gene calls are TRBV27 and TRBJ2-1; 9 bases map to TRBD1. Trimming took 4 bases from V and 7 from J; bases not matched to a gene: 14. The CDR3 consists of 17 residues. Germline-derived CDR1 and CDR2 are MNHEY and SMNVEV (reference sequence). The CDR3 loop reads CASSYVRDRAVGNEQFF. The CDR3 region has the DNA TGTGCCAGCAGTTACGTCCGGGACAGGGCTGTTGGGAATGAGCAGTTCTTC.

This chain links TRBV30 with TRBJ2-7; 7 nucleotides match TRBD2. There are 14 residues in the CDR3. Germline V CDR1 and CDR2: GTSNPN, SVGIG (reference sequence). V trimming: 1 base; J trimming: 3 bases; junction bases outside the gene matches: 6. The CDR3 loop reads CAWSGSGLDYEQYF. CDR3 bases: TGTGCCTGGAGTGGAAGCGGACTAGACTACGAGCAGTACTTC.

This chain joins TRBV19 and TRBJ2-7, with D tentatively TRBD1 or TRBD2 (5 bases each). Trimming left V 7 bases short and J 1 base short, with 14 bases between. CDR1 and CDR2 (germline): LNHDA, SQIVND (reference sequence). The CDR3 consists of 14 residues. CDR3 loop: CASTRRGSSYEQYF. The CDR3 bases are TGTGCCAGTACCCGTCGGGGCAGTTCCTACGAGCAGTACTTC.

This clone was counted a single time. The chain is built from TRBV11-3 and TRBJ2-1; D gene uncertain. Germline values: CDR1 SGHNT, CDR2 YENEEA. This CDR3 is 15 amino acids long. Trimming took off 0 bases at V and 4 bases at J, with 10 bases between the two ends. For the CDR3, the DNA is TGTGCCAGCAGCTTAGACCTAGAACCTTACAATGAGCAGTTCTTC. Encoded protein: CASSLDLEPYNEQFF.

This clone occurred a few times. This sequence joins TRBV4-1 and TRBJ1-4, with D uncertain. Germline loops: CDR1 MGHRA, CDR2 YSYEKL. This CDR3 is built from 15 residues. Trimming took off 1 base at V and 5 bases at J, with 11 bases between the two ends. The CDR3 DNA reads TGCGCCAGCAGCCAAGCCGGGAATAGGAATGAAAAACTGTTTTTT. Encoded protein: CASSQAGNRNEKLFF.

This clone was seen only a few times. This chain links TRBV30 with TRBJ1-6; tentatively, D is TRBD1 (6 bases). The germline V and J ends were trimmed by 4 bases and 7 bases, with 14 bases remaining between them. The CDR3 loop spans 14 amino acids. Germline assignment: CDR1 GTSNPN and CDR2 SVGIG (reference sequence). The CDR3 spells CAWTMGQANSPLHF. The DNA for the CDR3 is TGTGCCTGGACCATGGGACAAGCAAATTCACCCCTCCACTTT.

The chain recombines TRBV9 with TRBJ1-1; no clear D. CDR1 SGDLS and CDR2 YYNGEE come from the germline V gene. The CDR3 is 13 amino acids. Trimming pared 3 bases from V and 0 bases from J, leaving 6 bases between. The CDR3 is CASSGQLNTEAFF. For the CDR3, the DNA is TGTGCCAGCAGCGGTCAGCTGAACACTGAAGCTTTCTTT.

This clone appeared a few times. V and J are TRBV2 and TRBJ2-1; D uncertain. Trimming stripped 8 bases from V and 0 bases from J, with 8 bases between. Looked up from germline, CDR1 is SNHLY and CDR2 is FYNNEI. The CDR3 is made up of 13 amino acids. The CDR3 is CASAVSSYNEQFF. DNA of the CDR3: TGTGCCAGCGCGGTCAGCTCCTACAATGAGCAGTTCTTC.